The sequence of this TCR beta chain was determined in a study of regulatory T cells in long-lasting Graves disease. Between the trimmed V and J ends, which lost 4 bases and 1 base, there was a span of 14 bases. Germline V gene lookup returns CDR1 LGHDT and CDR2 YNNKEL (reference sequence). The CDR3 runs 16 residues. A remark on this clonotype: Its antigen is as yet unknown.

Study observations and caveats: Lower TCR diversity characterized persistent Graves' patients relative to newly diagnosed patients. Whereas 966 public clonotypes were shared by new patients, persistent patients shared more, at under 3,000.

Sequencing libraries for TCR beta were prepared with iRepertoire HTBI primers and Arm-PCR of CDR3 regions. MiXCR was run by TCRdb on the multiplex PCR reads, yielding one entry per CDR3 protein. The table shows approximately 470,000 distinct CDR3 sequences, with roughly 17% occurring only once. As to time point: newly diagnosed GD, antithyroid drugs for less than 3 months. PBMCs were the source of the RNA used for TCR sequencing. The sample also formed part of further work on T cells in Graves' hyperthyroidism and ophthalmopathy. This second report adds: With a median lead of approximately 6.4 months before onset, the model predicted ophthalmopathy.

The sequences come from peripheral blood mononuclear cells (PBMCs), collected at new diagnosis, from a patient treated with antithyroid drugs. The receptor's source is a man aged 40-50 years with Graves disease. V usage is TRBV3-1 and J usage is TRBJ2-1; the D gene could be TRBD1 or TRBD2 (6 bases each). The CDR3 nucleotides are TGTGCCAGCAGCCGGCGGAGGGGGGATTCCTACAATGAGCAGTTCTTC. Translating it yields CASSRRRGDSYNEQFF.